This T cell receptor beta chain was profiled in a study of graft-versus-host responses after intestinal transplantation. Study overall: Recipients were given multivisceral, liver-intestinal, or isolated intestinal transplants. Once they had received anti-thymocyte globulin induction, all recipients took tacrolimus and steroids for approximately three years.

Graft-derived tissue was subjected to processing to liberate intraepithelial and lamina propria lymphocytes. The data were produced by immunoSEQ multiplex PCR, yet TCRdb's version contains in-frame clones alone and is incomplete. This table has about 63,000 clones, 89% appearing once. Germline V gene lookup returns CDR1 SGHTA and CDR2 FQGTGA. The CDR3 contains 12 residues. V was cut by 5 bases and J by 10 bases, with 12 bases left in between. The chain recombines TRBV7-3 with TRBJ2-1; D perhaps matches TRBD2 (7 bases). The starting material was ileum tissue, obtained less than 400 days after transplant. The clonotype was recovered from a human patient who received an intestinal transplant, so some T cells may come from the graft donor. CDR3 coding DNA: TGTGCCAGCAGCAGATCGGGGGGCGAGCAGTTCTTC. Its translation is CASSRSGGEQFF.